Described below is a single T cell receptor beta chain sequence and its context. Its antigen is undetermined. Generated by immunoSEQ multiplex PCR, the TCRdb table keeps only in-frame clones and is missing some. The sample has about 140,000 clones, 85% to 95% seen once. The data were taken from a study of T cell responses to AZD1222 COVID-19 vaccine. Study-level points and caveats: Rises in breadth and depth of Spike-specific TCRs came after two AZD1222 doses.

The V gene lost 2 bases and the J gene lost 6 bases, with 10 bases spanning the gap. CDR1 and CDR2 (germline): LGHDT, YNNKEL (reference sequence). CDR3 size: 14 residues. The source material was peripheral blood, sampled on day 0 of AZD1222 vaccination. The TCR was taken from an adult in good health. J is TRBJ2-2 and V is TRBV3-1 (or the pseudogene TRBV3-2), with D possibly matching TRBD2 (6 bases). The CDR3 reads CASSQTGVAGELFF. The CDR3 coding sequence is TGTGCCAGCAGCCAAACGGGGGTCGCCGGGGAGCTGTTTTTT.